These T cell receptor beta chains were read from a single sample in a study of blood T cell repertoires in COVID-19. Clones were sequenced by immunoSEQ multiplex PCR, and TCRdb holds only the in-frame ones, with some missing. The sample holds about 120,000 clones, just under 80% seen once. Sequences were obtained from peripheral blood. The source of these receptors is a man between 60 and 75 years old with active or convalescent COVID-19. Each CDR3 is given with its conserved first and last residue. A D gene is named only where the DNA matches it firmly. Size is omitted from some rows. Given values are once, few, many or a class for expanded clones.

V	size	D	J	CDR3	DNA
TRBV27	.	.	TRBJ1-5	CASRPEGRQPQHF	TGTGCCAGCAGACCCGAGGGGAGGCAGCCCCAGCATTTT
TRBV5-1	.	.	TRBJ1-1	CASSPGDNTEAFF	TGCGCCAGCAGCCCGGGGGACAACACTGAAGCTTTCTTT
TRBV6-5	.	TRBD1	TRBJ1-1	CASSTWTGNTEAFF	TGTGCCAGCAGTACGTGGACAGGGAACACTGAAGCTTTCTTT
TRBV1	.	.	TRBJ1-5	CTSSPGRGLEIYSNQPQHF	TGCACCAGCAGCCCCGGGAGGGGGTTGGAGATCTATAGCAATCAGCCCCAGCATTTT
TRBV6-2/TRBV6-3	.	TRBD1	TRBJ2-2	CASSTGQGAPYTGELFF	TGTGCCAGCAGTACGGGACAGGGGGCACCTTACACCGGGGAGCTGTTTTTT
TRBV7-6	.	.	TRBJ2-5	CASSLEIWGIETQYF	TGTGCCAGCAGCTTAGAAATCTGGGGCATAGAGACCCAGTACTTC
TRBV3-1/TRBV3-2	.	.	TRBJ2-4	CASSQGVSSRNIQYF	TGTGCCAGCAGCCAAGGGGTGTCCTCGAGGAACATTCAGTACTTC
TRBV9	.	.	TRBJ2-2	CASPSPGELFF	TGTGCCAGCCCTAGCCCCGGGGAGCTGTTTTTT
TRBV28	.	.	TRBJ1-6	CASSFGLINSPLHF	TGTGCCAGCAGTTTCGGACTTATTAATTCACCCCTCCACTTT
TRBV3-1/TRBV3-2	once	TRBD1	TRBJ2-3	CASSHWDRTTDTQYF	TGTGCCAGCAGCCACTGGGACAGGACTACAGATACGCAGTATTTT
TRBV2	.	TRBD1	TRBJ2-1	CASSGTGGDPYNEQFF	TGTGCCAGCTCTGGTACAGGGGGAGACCCCTACAATGAGCAGTTCTTC
TRBV9	.	.	TRBJ1-1	CASSVGDDTEAFF	TGTGCCAGCAGCGTAGGAGATGACACTGAAGCTTTCTTT
TRBV7-9	.	TRBD1	TRBJ1-1	CASRQQGMRTEAFF	TGTGCCAGCAGACAACAGGGGATGCGGACTGAAGCTTTCTTT
TRBV7-3	.	TRBD2	TRBJ2-3	CASSLIAGKGDTQYF	TGTGCCAGCAGCTTAATAGCGGGAAAGGGAGATACGCAGTATTTT
TRBV5-8	.	.	TRBJ1-1	CASSLVGLLGEAFF	TGTGCCAGCAGCTTGGTCGGCTTATTGGGCGAAGCTTTCTTT
TRBV9	few	.	TRBJ2-5	CASSVGPTMSETQYF	TGTGCCAGCAGCGTAGGGCCGACTATGTCAGAGACCCAGTACTTC
TRBV28	many	.	TRBJ1-3	CASSSQGNTIYF	TGTGCCAGCAGTTCACAAGGAAACACCATATATTTT
TRBV6-5	.	.	TRBJ1-6	CASSPTQGKNSPLHF	TGTGCCAGCAGTCCCACGCAGGGAAAGAATTCACCCCTCCACTTT
TRBV18	.	.	TRBJ2-1	CASSPGRGEGNEQFF	TGTGCCAGCTCACCCGGCAGGGGAGAAGGCAATGAGCAGTTCTTC
TRBV7-2	.	TRBD2	TRBJ2-3	CASSSLGLAGDTQYF	TGTGCCAGCAGCTCCCTGGGACTAGCGGGAGATACGCAGTATTTT
TRBV9	.	.	TRBJ1-1	CASSVAVNTEAFF	TGTGCCAGCAGCGTGGCGGTGAACACTGAAGCTTTCTTT
TRBV7-3	once	TRBD1	TRBJ2-3	CASSSWGQDTQYF	TGTGCCAGCAGCTCATGGGGACAGGATACGCAGTATTTT
TRBV4-1	.	.	TRBJ2-4	CASSRSPGSQNIQYF	TGCGCCAGCAGCCGGTCTCCCGGGAGCCAAAACATTCAGTACTTC
TRBV30	.	TRBD1	TRBJ1-6	CAWSLDRGTSPLHF	TGTGCCTGGAGTTTGGACAGGGGGACCTCACCCCTCCACTTT
TRBV9	.	.	TRBJ1-2	CASSVGGPAYGYTF	TGTGCCAGCAGCGTAGGAGGTCCAGCCTATGGCTACACCTTC
TRBV19	many	.	TRBJ1-6	CASSIATSSSPLHF	TGTGCCAGTAGTATAGCGACAAGCAGTTCACCCCTCCACTTT
TRBV10-3	once	.	TRBJ2-1	CAISERGSLGDEQFF	TGTGCCATCAGTGAACGAGGGAGTTTGGGAGATGAGCAGTTCTTC
TRBV25-1	few	.	TRBJ1-1	CASSATTATEAFF	TGTGCCAGCAGTGCGACGACAGCCACTGAAGCTTTCTTT
TRBV2	.	TRBD2	TRBJ2-3	CASSDVGGTDTQYF	TGTGCCAGCAGTGACGTGGGAGGGACAGATACGCAGTATTTT
TRBV7-8	.	TRBD1	TRBJ2-2	CASSLKGTGFNTGELFF	TGTGCCAGCAGCTTAAAAGGGACAGGATTTAACACCGGGGAGCTGTTTTTT